Listed below are T cell receptor beta chains from one sample, sequenced in a study of regulatory T cells in long-lasting Graves disease. MiXCR, run by TCRdb on the multiplex PCR reads, gives a single entry per CDR3 protein. The sample includes about 560,000 distinct CDR3 sequences, about 16% of them seen just once. The same data also went into a second study, on T cells in Graves' hyperthyroidism and ophthalmopathy.

The sample consisted of peripheral blood mononuclear cells (PBMCs), taken at new diagnosis, from a patient treated with antithyroid drugs. Every receptor here comes from a man between 18 and 35 years old with Graves disease. Both conserved end residues are trimmed from each CDR3. Size is stated for part of the rows, as once, few or many counts, or as a class when the clone is expanded.

CDR3 protein,V gene,clone size,J gene
ASSLVAGSYNEQF,TRBV7-9,many,TRBJ2-1
SVEDLTWGDTQY,TRBV29-1,-,TRBJ2-3
ASSRPLTEGSSYEQY,TRBV7-9,many,TRBJ2-7
ASSLRAGPSHEQY,TRBV12-3/TRBV12-4,few,TRBJ2-7
ASSHRKGLSYEQY,TRBV25-1,-,TRBJ2-7
ASSYSITVGQGAYEQY,TRBV6-2/TRBV6-3,few,TRBJ2-7
SARPNLGTHSTDTQY,TRBV20-1,-,TRBJ2-3
ASSLGASGRETQY,TRBV11-2,many,TRBJ2-5
ATSDLPGRTGELF,TRBV24-1,many,TRBJ2-2
AGKREGVDEQY,TRBV6-2/TRBV6-3,many,TRBJ2-7
ASSLAGGGDYGYT,TRBV5-1,many,TRBJ1-2
ASSLASTDEQY,TRBV7-2,-,TRBJ2-7
ASSETPATQY,TRBV12-3/TRBV12-4,many,TRBJ2-3
ASSYSAGGESEKLF,TRBV6-5,-,TRBJ1-4
ASSLRPIQGELF,TRBV12-3/TRBV12-4,many,TRBJ2-2
ASSIGRVSIQY,TRBV19,-,-
ASSAAWTENTEAF,TRBV18,many,TRBJ1-1
ASSELITWGTGQQPQH,TRBV6-1,many,TRBJ1-5
ASSLSPGTSRDEQY,TRBV27,many,TRBJ2-7
ASSQHFAGSSYNEQF,TRBV3-1,many,TRBJ2-1
ASSLPTGIEAF,TRBV7-9,many,TRBJ1-1
ASSGGVNPYEQY,TRBV2,many,TRBJ2-7
ASSLGRGPTEAF,TRBV28,many,TRBJ1-1
ASSQVRTSRAF,TRBV3-1,many,TRBJ1-1
AWSRVEAF,TRBV30,many,TRBJ1-1
ASSVHGGRTDTQY,TRBV9,-,TRBJ2-3
ASSHPRLAALNNEQF,TRBV12-3/TRBV12-4,many,TRBJ2-1
AWSSPFIQREKGYIQY,TRBV30,few,TRBJ2-4
ASSLDRTSYEQY,TRBV7-8,few,TRBJ2-7
ASSRQARNQPQH,TRBV27,many,TRBJ1-5
SAYSGYTDTQY,TRBV20-1,many,TRBJ2-3
ASSPKEKLF,TRBV7-9,-,TRBJ1-4
ASSLVGGSPSYEQY,TRBV7-6,many,TRBJ2-7
ASSFELDAQGTGELF,TRBV27,-,TRBJ2-2
ASSLVSGYLSYNEQF,TRBV7-9,-,TRBJ2-1
ASSHRGQTQY,TRBV11-2,many,TRBJ2-5
SARDVLSGTSMNTEAF,TRBV20-1,many,TRBJ1-1
ASSQDRNTIY,TRBV4-2,few,TRBJ1-3